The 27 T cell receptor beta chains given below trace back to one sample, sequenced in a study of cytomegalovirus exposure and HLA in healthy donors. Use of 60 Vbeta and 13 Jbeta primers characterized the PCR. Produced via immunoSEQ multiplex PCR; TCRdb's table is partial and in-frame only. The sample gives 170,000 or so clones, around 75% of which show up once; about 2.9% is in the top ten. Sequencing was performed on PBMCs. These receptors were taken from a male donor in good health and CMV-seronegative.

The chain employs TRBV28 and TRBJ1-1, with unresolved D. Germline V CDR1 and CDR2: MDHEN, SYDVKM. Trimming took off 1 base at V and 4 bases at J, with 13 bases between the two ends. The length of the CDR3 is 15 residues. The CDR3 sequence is CASSLLGRSATEAFF. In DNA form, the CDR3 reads TGTGCCAGCAGTTTATTGGGTAGGAGCGCCACTGAAGCTTTCTTT. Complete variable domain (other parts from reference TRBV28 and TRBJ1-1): DVKVTQSSRYLVKRTGEKVFLECVQDMDHENMFWYRQDPGLGLRLIYFSYDVKMKEKGDIPEGYSVSREKKERFSLILESASTNQTSMYLCASSLLGRSATEAFFGQGTRLTVV.

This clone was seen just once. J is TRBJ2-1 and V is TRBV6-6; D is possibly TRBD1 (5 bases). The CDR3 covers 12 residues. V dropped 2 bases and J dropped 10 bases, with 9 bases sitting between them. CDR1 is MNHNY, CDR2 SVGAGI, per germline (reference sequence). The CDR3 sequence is CASSYQGWEQFF. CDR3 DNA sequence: TGTGCCAGCAGTTACCAGGGTTGGGAGCAGTTCTTC.

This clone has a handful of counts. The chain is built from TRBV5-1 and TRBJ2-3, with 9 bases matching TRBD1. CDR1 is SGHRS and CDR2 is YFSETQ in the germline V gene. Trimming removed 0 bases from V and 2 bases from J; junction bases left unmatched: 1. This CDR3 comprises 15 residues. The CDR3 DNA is TGCGCCAGCAGCTTGGGACAGGGGGTCACAGATACGCAGTATTTT. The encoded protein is CASSLGQGVTDTQYF.

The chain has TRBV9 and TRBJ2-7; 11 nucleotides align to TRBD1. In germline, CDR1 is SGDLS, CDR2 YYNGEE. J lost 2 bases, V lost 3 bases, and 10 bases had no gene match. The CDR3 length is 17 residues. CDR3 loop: CASSGATRDRGAYEQYF. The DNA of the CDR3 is TGTGCCAGCAGCGGAGCCACCCGGGACAGGGGGGCCTACGAGCAGTACTTC.

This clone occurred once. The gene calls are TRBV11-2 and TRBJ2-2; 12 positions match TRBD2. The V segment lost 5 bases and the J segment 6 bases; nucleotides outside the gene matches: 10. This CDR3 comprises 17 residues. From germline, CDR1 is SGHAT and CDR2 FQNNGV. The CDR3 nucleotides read TGTGCCAGCAGCCGGAAGACTAGCGGGGGCTCGGCCGGGGAGCTGTTTTTT. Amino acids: CASSRKTSGGSAGELFF.

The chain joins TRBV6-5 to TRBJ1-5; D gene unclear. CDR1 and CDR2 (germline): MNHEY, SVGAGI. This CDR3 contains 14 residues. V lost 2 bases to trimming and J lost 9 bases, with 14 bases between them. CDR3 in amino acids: CASSYISVSWPQHF. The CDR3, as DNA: TGTGCCAGCAGTTACATAAGCGTTTCATGGCCCCAGCATTTT.

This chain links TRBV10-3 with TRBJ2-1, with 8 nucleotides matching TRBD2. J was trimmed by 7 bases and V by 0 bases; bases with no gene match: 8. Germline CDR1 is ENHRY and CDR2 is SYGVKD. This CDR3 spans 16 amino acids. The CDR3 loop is CAISESTGGRSNEQFF. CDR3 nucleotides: TGTGCCATCAGTGAGTCTACGGGGGGGCGTTCTAATGAGCAGTTCTTC.

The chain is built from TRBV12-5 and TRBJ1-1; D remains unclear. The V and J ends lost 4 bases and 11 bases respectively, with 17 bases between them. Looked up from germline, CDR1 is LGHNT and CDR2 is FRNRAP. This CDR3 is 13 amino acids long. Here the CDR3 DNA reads TGTGCTAGTGGTTCTTACGGGAGCGCGGAGGCTTTCTTT. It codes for CASGSYGSAEAFF.

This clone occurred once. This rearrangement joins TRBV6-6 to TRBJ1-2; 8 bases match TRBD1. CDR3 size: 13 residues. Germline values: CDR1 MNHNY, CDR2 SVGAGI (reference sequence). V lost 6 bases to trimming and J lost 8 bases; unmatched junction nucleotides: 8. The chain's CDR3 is CASRPQGEVGYTF. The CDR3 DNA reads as TGTGCCAGCAGACCACAGGGGGAGGTAGGCTACACCTTC.

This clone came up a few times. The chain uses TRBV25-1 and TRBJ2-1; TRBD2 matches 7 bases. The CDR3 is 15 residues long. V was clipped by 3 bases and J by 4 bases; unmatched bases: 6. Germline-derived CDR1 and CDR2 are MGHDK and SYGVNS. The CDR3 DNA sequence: TGTGCCAGCAGTGAGCGGACTAGGGGTTACAATGAGCAGTTCTTC. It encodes CASSERTRGYNEQFF.

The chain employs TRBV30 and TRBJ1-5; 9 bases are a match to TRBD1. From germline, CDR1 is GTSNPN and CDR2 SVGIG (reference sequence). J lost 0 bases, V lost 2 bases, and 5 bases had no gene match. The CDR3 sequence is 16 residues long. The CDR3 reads CAWSSPDRGSNQPQHF. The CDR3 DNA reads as TGTGCCTGGAGTTCCCCGGACAGGGGTAGCAATCAGCCCCAGCATTTT.

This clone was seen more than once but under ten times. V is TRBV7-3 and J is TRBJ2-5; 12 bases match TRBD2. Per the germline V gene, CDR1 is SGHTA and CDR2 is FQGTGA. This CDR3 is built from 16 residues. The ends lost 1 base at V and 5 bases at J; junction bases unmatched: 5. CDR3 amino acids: CASSLSSSGGAETQYF. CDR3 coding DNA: TGTGCCAGCAGCTTAAGTTCTAGCGGGGGGGCGGAGACCCAGTACTTC.

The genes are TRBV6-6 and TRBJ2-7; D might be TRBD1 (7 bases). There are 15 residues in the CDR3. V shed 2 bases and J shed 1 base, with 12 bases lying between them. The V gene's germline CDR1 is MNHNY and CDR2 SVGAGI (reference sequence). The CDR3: CASSYPRDSSYEQYF. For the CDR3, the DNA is TGTGCCAGCAGTTACCCGCGGGACAGTTCCTACGAGCAGTACTTC.

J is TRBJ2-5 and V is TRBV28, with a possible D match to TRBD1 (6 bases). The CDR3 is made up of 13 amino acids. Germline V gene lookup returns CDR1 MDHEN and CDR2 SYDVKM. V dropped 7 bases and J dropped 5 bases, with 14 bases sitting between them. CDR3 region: CASNNGQTETQYF. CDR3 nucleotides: TGTGCCAGCAATAATGGACAGACGGAGACCCAGTACTTC.

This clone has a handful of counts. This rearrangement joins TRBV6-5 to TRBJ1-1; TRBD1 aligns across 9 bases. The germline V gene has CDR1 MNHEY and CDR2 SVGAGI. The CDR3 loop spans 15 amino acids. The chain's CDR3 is CATLTGGAENTEAFF. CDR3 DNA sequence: TGTGCGACACTAACAGGGGGCGCGGAGAACACTGAAGCTTTCTTT.

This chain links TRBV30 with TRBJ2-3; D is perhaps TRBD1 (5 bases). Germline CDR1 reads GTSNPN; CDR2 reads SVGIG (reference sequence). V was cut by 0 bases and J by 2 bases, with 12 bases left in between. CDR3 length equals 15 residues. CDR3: CAWSVGSRVTDTQYF. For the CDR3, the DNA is TGTGCCTGGAGTGTGGGTTCCAGGGTCACAGATACGCAGTATTTT.

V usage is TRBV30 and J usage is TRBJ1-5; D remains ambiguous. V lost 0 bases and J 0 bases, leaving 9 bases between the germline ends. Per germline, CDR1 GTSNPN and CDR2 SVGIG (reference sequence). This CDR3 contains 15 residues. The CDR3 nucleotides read TGTGCCTGGAGTGTAGGGAGCTATAGCAATCAGCCCCAGCATTTT. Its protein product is CAWSVGSYSNQPQHF.

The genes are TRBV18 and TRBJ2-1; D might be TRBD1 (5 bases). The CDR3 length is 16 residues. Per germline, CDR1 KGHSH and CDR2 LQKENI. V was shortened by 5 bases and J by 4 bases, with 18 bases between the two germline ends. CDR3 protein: CASSTYRATAYNEQFF. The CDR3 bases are TGTGCCAGCTCAACCTATCGAGCGACAGCTTACAATGAGCAGTTCTTC.

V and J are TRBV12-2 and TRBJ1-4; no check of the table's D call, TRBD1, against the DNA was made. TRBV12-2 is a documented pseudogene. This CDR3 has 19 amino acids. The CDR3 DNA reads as TGTGCAAGTCGCTGTGGGACAGGGCCTGGGGTTGAGGCTAATGAAAAACTGTTTTTT. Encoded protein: CASRCGTGPGVEANEKLFF.

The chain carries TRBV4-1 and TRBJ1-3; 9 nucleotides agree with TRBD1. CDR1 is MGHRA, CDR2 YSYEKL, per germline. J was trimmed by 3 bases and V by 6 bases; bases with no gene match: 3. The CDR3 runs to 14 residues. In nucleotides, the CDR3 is TGCGCCAGCAGGGACAGGGGTTTTGGAAACACCATATATTTT. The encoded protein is CASRDRGFGNTIYF.

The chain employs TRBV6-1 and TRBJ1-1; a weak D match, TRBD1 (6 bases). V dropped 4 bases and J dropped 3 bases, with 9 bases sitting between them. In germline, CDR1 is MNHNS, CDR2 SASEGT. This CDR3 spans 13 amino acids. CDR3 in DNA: TGTGCCAGCAGTGGGACAGTTGACACTGAAGCTTTCTTT. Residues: CASSGTVDTEAFF.

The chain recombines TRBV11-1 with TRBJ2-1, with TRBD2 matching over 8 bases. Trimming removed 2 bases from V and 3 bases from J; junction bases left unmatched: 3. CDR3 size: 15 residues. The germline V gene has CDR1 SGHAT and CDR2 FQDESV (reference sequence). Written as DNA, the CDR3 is TGTGCCAGCAGCTTAAGCGGGGGTCGCTACAATGAGCAGTTCTTC. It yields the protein CASSLSGGRYNEQFF.

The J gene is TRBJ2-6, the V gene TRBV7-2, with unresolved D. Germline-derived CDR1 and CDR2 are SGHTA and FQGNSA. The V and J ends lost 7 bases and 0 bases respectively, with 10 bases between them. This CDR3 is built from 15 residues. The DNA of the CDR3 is TGTGCCAGCACCCAGGTTTACTCTGGGGCCAACGTCCTGACTTTC. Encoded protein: CASTQVYSGANVLTF.

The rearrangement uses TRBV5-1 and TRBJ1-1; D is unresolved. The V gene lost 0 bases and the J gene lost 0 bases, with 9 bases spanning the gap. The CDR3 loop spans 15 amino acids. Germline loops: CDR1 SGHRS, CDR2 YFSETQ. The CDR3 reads CASSLEGGMNTEAFF. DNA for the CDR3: TGCGCCAGCAGCTTGGAGGGAGGGATGAACACTGAAGCTTTCTTT. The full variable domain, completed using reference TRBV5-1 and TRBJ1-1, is KAGVTQTPRYLIKTRGQQVTLSCSPISGHRSVSWYQQTPGQGLQFLFEYFSETQRNKGNFPGRFSGRQFSNSRSEMNVSTLELGDSALYLCASSLEGGMNTEAFFGQGTRLTVV.

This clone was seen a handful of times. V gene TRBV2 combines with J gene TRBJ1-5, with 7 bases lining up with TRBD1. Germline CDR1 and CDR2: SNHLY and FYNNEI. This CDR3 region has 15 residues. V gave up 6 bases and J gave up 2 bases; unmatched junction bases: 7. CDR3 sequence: CASRGQPGGNQPQHF. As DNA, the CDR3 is TGTGCCAGCAGGGGACAGCCAGGCGGCAATCAGCCCCAGCATTTT. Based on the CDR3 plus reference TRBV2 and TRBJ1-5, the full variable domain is EPEVTQTPSHQVTQMGQEVILRCVPISNHLYFYWYRQILGQKVEFLVSFYNNEISEKSEIFDDQFSVERPDGSNFTLKIRSTKLEDSAMYFCASRGQPGGNQPQHFGDGTRLSIL.

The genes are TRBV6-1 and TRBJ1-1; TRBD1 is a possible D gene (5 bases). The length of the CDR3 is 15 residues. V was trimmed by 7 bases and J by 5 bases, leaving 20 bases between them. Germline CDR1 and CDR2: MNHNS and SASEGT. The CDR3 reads CASISGPGVRTEAFF. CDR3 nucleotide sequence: TGTGCCAGCATCTCGGGGCCGGGGGTGAGGACTGAAGCTTTCTTT.

CDR3 protein: CASSHYPGQGEAFF. The CDR3 region has the DNA TGCGCCAGCAGCCACTATCCGGGACAGGGAGAAGCTTTCTTT. This chain links TRBV4-1 with TRBJ1-1; 9 bases agree with TRBD1. Germline CDR1 MGHRA, CDR2 YSYEKL. This CDR3 contains 14 residues. With 3 bases clipped from V and 8 bases from J, the junction kept 7 bases outside the gene matches.